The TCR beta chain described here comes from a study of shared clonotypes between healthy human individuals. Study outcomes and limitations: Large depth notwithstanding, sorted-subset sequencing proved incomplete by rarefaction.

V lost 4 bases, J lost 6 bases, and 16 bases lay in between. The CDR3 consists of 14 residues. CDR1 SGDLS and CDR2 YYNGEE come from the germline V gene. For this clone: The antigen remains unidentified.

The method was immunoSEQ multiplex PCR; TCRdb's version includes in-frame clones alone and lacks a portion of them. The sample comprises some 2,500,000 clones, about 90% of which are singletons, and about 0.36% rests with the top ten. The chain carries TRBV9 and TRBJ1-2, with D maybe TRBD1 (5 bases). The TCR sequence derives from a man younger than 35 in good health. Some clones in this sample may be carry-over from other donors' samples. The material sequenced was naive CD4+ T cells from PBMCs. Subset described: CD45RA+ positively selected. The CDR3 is CASSPRDVRNGYTF. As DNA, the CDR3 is TGTGCCAGCAGCCCCAGGGACGTTCGAAATGGCTACACCTTC.